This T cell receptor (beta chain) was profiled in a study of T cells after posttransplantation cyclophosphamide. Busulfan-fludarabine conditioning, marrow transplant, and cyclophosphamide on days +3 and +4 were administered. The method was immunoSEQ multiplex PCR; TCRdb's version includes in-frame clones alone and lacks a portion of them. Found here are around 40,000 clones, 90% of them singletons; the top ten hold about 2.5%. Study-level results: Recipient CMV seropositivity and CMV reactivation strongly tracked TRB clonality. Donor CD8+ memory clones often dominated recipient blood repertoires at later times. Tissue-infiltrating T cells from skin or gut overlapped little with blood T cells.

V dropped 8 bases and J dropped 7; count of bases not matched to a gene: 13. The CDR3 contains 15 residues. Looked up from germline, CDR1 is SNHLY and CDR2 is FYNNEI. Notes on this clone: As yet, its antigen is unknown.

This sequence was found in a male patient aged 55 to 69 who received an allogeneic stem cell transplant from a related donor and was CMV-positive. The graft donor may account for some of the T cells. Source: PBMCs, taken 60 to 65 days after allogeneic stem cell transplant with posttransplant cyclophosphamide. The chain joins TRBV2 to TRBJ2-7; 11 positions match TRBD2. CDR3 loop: CASQRTASGGREQYF. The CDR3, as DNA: TGTGCCAGCCAACGCACGGCTAGCGGGGGGCGGGAGCAGTACTTC.